This T cell receptor (beta chain) stems from a study of human T cells and chemical hapten exposure. General study points: Unchanged with DPC sensitization were TCRs above 1 in 1000 frequency. Donors were affected by alopecia, so their immune reaction might vary from that of healthy individuals.

TCRdb redid the calling of the RACE reads with MiXCR, one entry per CDR3 protein. The sample carries 110,000 to 150,000 distinct CDR3 sequences, 12% recorded once. Time point defined: patch test 2, 6 weeks after DPC sensitization. Stated treatment: therapeutic diphenylcyclopropenone sensitization with weekly scalp DPC. This clonotype appeared a few times. Antigen unknown. Looked up from germline, CDR1 is WSHSY and CDR2 is SAAADI. With V trimmed by 3 bases and J by 3 bases, 9 bases remained unmatched. There are 16 residues in the CDR3. The origin of this receptor is a woman aged 50 to 60 with alopecia areata. Some clones in this sample may be carry-over from other donors' samples. The chain is built from TRBV10-2 and TRBJ2-7, with 9 bases identical to TRBD2. The source material was whole blood, sampled in connection with sensitization to the hapten diphenylcyclopropenone (DPC). CDR3 in amino acids: CASSDMALAGIYEQYF. The CDR3 DNA is TGCGCCAGCAGTGATATGGCGCTAGCGGGAATCTACGAGCAGTACTTC.